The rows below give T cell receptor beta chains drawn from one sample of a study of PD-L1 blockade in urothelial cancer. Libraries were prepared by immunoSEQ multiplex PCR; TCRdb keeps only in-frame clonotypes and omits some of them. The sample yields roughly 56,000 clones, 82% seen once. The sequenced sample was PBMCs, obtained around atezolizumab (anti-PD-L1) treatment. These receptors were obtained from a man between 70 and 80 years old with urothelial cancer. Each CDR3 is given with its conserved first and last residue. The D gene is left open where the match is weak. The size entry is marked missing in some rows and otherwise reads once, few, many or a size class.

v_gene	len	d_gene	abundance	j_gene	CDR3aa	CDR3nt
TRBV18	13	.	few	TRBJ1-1	CASCTGMNTEAFF	TGTGCCAGCTGCACGGGTATGAACACTGAAGCTTTCTTT
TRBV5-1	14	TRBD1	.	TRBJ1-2	CASGVGQGAQSYTF	TGCGCCAGCGGCGTCGGACAGGGGGCACAAAGCTACACCTTC
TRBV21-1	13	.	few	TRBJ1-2	CASSRRRAVGYTF	TGTGCCAGCAGCAGAAGGCGGGCGGTGGGCTACACCTTC
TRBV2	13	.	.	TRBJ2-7	CASSTGGTYEQYF	TGTGCCAGCAGTACAGGAGGGACCTACGAGCAGTACTTC
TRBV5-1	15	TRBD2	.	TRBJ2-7	CASSHGLAGDYEQYF	TGCGCCAGCAGCCACGGACTAGCGGGAGACTACGAGCAGTACTTC
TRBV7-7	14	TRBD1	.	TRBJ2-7	CASSLGQGLHEQYF	TGTGCTAGCAGCCTTGGACAGGGTCTCCACGAGCAGTACTTC
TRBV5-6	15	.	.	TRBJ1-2	CASSLTAGTRYGYTF	TGTGCCAGCAGCTTGACGGCCGGGACTAGGTATGGCTACACCTTC
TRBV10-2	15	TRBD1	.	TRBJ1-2	CASSSRDSPNYGYTF	TGCGCCAGCAGTAGCCGGGACAGCCCTAACTATGGCTACACCTTC
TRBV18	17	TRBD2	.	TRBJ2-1	CASSPGLAGPSYNEQFF	TGTGCCAGCTCACCAGGACTAGCGGGGCCCTCCTACAATGAGCAGTTCTTC
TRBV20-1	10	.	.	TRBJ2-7	CSATHHEQYF	TGCAGTGCGACTCATCACGAGCAGTACTTC
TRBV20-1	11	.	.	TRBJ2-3	CSAGRLDTQYF	TGCAGTGCCGGGAGACTGGATACGCAGTATTTT
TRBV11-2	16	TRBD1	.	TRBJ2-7	CASSRGSGQATYEQYF	TGTGCCAGCAGCCGGGGATCGGGACAGGCCACCTACGAGCAGTACTTC
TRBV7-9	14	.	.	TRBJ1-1	CASSLLQGDTEAFF	TGTGCCAGCAGCCTCCTACAGGGAGACACTGAAGCTTTCTTT
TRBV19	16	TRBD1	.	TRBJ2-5	CASSIMGQGNLETQYF	TGTGCCAGTAGTATCATGGGACAGGGTAATTTAGAGACCCAGTACTTC
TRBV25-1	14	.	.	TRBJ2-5	CASSPTVPPETQYF	TGTGCCAGCAGCCCGACAGTCCCCCCTGAGACCCAGTACTTC
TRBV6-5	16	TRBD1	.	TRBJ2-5	CASSSPRQGARETQYF	TGTGCCAGCAGTTCACCTCGCCAGGGGGCAAGGGAGACCCAGTACTTC
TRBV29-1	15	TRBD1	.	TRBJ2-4	CSVATGDQAKNIQYF	TGCAGCGTTGCCACAGGGGATCAAGCCAAAAACATTCAGTACTTC
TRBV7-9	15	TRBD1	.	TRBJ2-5	CASSLPGQSRETQYF	TGTGCCAGCAGCTTACCGGGACAGTCTAGAGAGACCCAGTACTTC
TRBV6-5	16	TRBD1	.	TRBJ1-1	CASSYSGQGYLTEAFF	TGTGCCAGCAGTTACTCGGGACAGGGTTATCTGACTGAAGCTTTCTTT
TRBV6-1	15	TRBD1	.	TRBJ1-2	CASSEPGQGDRGYTF	TGTGCCAGCAGTGAACCGGGACAGGGGGATCGTGGCTACACCTTC
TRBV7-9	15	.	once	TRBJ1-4	CASSSSGLTNEKLFF	TGTGCCAGCAGCTCATCAGGGTTGACTAATGAAAAACTGTTTTTT
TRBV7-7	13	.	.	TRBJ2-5	CASSSGQRETQYF	TGTGCTAGCAGCTCGGGACAAAGAGAGACCCAGTACTTC
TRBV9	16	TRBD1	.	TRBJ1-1	CASSAAGTGGNTEAFF	TGTGCCAGCAGCGCGGCGGGGACAGGGGGAAACACTGAAGCTTTCTTT
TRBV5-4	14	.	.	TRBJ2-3	CASSLWTPTDTQYF	TGTGCCAGCAGCTTGTGGACACCCACAGATACGCAGTATTTT
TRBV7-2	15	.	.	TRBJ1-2	CASSLRVVQGTGYTF	TGTGCCAGCAGCTTACGGGTAGTCCAGGGGACTGGCTACACCTTC
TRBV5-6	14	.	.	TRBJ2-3	CASSFSGSEDTQYF	TGTGCCAGCAGCTTTTCAGGTTCCGAAGATACGCAGTATTTT
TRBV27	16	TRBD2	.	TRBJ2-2	CASSSPRLAGAGELFF	TGTGCCAGCAGTTCACCGAGACTAGCGGGAGCCGGGGAGCTGTTTTTT
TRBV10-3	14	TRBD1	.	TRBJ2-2	CAIKDRGVTGELFF	TGTGCCATCAAAGACAGGGGGGTCACCGGGGAGCTGTTTTTT
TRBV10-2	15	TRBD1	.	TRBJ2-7	CASSAPGTGSYEQYF	TGCGCCAGCAGTGCTCCCGGGACAGGATCCTACGAGCAGTACTTC
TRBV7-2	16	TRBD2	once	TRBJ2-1	CASSLQGLASYNEQFF	TGTGCCAGCAGCTTACAAGGACTAGCGAGTTACAATGAGCAGTTCTTC
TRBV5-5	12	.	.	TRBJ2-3	CASSFNADTQYF	TGTGCCAGCAGCTTCAATGCAGATACGCAGTATTTT
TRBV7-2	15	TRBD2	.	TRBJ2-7	CASSLVLAGSYEQYF	TGTGCCAGCAGCTTAGTGCTAGCGGGCTCCTACGAGCAGTACTTC
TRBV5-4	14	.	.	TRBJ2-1	CASSLEGGIGEQFF	TGTGCCAGCAGCTTGGAGGGCGGGATAGGTGAGCAGTTCTTC
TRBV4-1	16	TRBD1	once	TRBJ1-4	CASSRDRGTGGEKLFF	TGCGCCAGCAGCCGTGATCGAGGGACAGGCGGCGAAAAACTGTTTTTT
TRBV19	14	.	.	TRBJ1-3	CASSIRGSGNTIYF	TGTGCCAGTAGTATTAGAGGGTCTGGAAACACCATATATTTT
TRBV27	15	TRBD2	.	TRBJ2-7	CASSTTSDLSYEQYF	TGTGCCAGCAGTACAACTAGCGACCTCTCCTACGAGCAGTACTTC
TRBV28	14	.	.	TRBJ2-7	CASSLTLSLVEQYF	TGTGCCAGCAGTTTAACCCTTAGCTTGGTCGAGCAGTACTTC
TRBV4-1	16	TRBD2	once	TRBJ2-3	CASSQVRLAGTDTQYF	TGCGCCAGCAGCCAAGTAAGACTAGCGGGCACAGATACGCAGTATTTT
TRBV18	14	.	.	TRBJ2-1	CASSPEYTFNEQFF	TGTGCCAGCTCACCAGAATACACGTTCAATGAGCAGTTCTTC
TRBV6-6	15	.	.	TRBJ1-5	CASSQGQISNQPQHF	TGTGCCAGCAGTCAAGGACAGATTAGCAATCAGCCCCAGCATTTT
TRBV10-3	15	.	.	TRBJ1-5	CAISESLYSNQPQHF	TGTGCCATCAGTGAGTCGCTCTATAGCAATCAGCCCCAGCATTTT
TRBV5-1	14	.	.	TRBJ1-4	CASSSQGRNEKLFF	TGCGCCAGCAGCTCACAGGGAAGGAATGAAAAACTGTTTTTT
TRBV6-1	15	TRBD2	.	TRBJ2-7	CASSEASGSSYEQYF	TGTGCCAGCAGTGAAGCTAGCGGGAGCTCCTACGAGCAGTACTTC
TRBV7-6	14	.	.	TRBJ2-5	CASSPGTNQETQYF	TGTGCCAGCAGCCCCGGGACAAACCAAGAGACCCAGTACTTC
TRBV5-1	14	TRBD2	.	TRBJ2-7	CASGGTSGINEQYF	TGCGCCAGCGGCGGGACTAGCGGGATCAACGAGCAGTACTTC
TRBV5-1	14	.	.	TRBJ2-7	CASSLRSGTYEQYF	TGCGCCAGCAGCTTGCGGTCAGGAACCTACGAGCAGTACTTC
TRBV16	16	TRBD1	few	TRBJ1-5	CASSQIGTGGNGPQHF	TGTGCCAGCAGCCAGATCGGGACAGGGGGAAATGGGCCCCAGCATTTT
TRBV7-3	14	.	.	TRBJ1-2	CASSLTRFGGGYTF	TGTGCCAGCAGCTTAACTCGGTTCGGCGGTGGCTACACCTTC
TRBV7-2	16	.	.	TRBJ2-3	CASSRNGAGNTDTQYF	TGTGCCAGCAGCAGGAATGGGGCGGGGAACACAGATACGCAGTATTTT
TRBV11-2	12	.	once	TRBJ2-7	CASSLGQGEQYF	TGTGCCAGCAGCTTAGGGCAGGGTGAGCAGTACTTC
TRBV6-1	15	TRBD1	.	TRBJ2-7	CASREAGTGAYEQYF	TGTGCCAGCAGAGAAGCCGGGACAGGGGCCTACGAGCAGTACTTC
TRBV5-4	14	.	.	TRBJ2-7	CASSPRGKTYEQYF	TGTGCCAGCAGCCCCCGAGGGAAGACTTACGAGCAGTACTTC
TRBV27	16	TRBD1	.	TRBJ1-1	CASSRFQGVRVTEAFF	TGTGCCAGCAGTCGTTTTCAGGGGGTGCGAGTCACTGAAGCTTTCTTT
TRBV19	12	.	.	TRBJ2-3	CASSGGQDTQYF	TGTGCCAGTAGTGGGGGACAAGATACGCAGTATTTT
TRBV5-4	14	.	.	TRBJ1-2	CASSLSGLGYGYTF	TGTGCCAGCAGCTTATCAGGGCTTGGCTATGGCTACACCTTC
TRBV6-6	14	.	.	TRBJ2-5	CASSYESGAETQYF	TGTGCCAGCAGTTACGAATCGGGAGCGGAGACCCAGTACTTC
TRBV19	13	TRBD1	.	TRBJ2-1	CASRRTGYNEQFF	TGTGCCAGTAGACGGACAGGGTACAATGAGCAGTTCTTC